One and the same sample provided the 5 T cell receptor beta chains below, sequenced in a study of T cell clonotyping in hematopoietic cell transplantation (dated by TCRdb to the early 2020s). The library relied on the immunoSEQ multiplex PCR assay. TCRdb's version of the immuneACCESS table is confined to in-frame rearrangements and falls short of the full clone set. An unresolved V gene accounts for under half of the shortfall where checked; the remainder is of unknown origin. This sample holds 13,000 to 15,000 clones; about 98% were observed only once. The ten largest make up 4.2% of the sample. This sample's time point label indicates: 30 days after allo-HCT. This sample comprised peripheral blood mononuclear cells, obtained 30 days after allogeneic stem cell transplant. All receptors come from a female patient aged 50-60 years who had an allogeneic stem cell transplant from an unrelated donor, so T cells may come from the graft donor. Some clones in this sample may be carry-over from other donors' samples.

This clone was observed once. The chain links TRBV19 to TRBJ2-6; no clear D gene. Germline loops: CDR1 LNHDA, CDR2 SQIVND (reference sequence). CDR3 length: 15 residues. Between the trimmed V and J ends, which lost 5 bases and 4 bases, there was a span of 12 bases. In DNA form, the CDR3 reads TGTGCCAGTAGTCCCACACCCACCGGGGCCAACGTCCTGACTTTC. It translates to CASSPTPTGANVLTF.

The chain combines TRBV2 with TRBJ2-7; 11 nucleotides agree with TRBD2. Germline V gene data show CDR1 as SNHLY and CDR2 as FYNNEI. The CDR3 is 14 amino acids. The V segment lost 4 bases and the J segment 3 bases; nucleotides outside the gene matches: 2. The CDR3 DNA reads TGTGCCAGCAGTGGTGGGACTAGCGGCTACGAGCAGTACTTC. Translating it yields CASSGGTSGYEQYF.

The chain couples TRBV7-9 to TRBJ2-7; 7 positions match TRBD1. This CDR3 is built from 12 residues. Trimming cost V 8 bases and J 3 bases; bases outside gene matches: 4. Looked up from germline, CDR1 is SEHNR and CDR2 is FQNEAQ (reference sequence). The CDR3 sequence: CASGGQYYEQYF. The CDR3 DNA sequence: TGTGCCAGCGGGGGACAGTACTACGAGCAGTACTTC.

The chain joins TRBV30 to TRBJ1-1, with D possibly matching TRBD1 (5 bases). CDR3 length equals 12 residues. Germline assignment: CDR1 GTSNPN and CDR2 SVGIG (reference sequence). V lost 4 bases, J lost 5 bases, and 11 bases lay in between. The CDR3 nucleotides read TGTGCCTGGACCCAGGGCTGGACTGAAGCTTTCTTT. Amino acids: CAWTQGWTEAFF.

The CDR3 DNA is TGCGCCAGCAGCTCAAGGGGGGGCGGGAAGACCCAGTACTTC. Translated, it gives CASSSRGGGKTQYF. The J gene is TRBJ2-5, the V gene TRBV5-1, with D perhaps TRBD2 (7 bases). The germline V and J ends were trimmed by 3 bases and 6 bases, with 15 bases remaining between them. This CDR3 is 14 amino acids long. Germline V CDR1 and CDR2: SGHRS, YFSETQ.